The 5 T cell receptor beta chains presented below share a single source sample, sequenced in a study of T cell changes during pregnancy in multiple sclerosis. Sequenced by immunoSEQ multiplex PCR; TCRdb stores in-frame clones only, minus some. The table records about 42,000 clones, about 96% of them present only once. This material consisted of peripheral blood, taken in the second trimester of pregnancy. The receptors were gathered from a female donor with multiple sclerosis, enrolled in a pregnancy study.

CDR3 bases: TGTGCCAGCAGCCCCGGGACTAGCGGTTATTACAATGAGCAGTTCTTC. It is translated as CASSPGTSGYYNEQFF. The rearrangement links TRBV5-4 to TRBJ2-1; 11 bases align to TRBD2. The length of the CDR3 is 16 residues. V trimming: 4 bases; J trimming: 4 bases; junction bases outside the gene matches: 7. Germline V CDR1 and CDR2: SGHNT, YYREEE (reference sequence).

The chain carries TRBV4-3 and TRBJ2-3; 7 nucleotides line up with TRBD1. Germline-derived CDR1 and CDR2 are LGHNA and YSLEER. The CDR3 runs 15 residues. Trimming cost V 5 bases and J 3 bases; bases outside gene matches: 8. The CDR3 nucleotides read TGCGCCAGCAGCTCGTCCCGGACAGGTACAGATACGCAGTATTTT. Translation: CASSSSRTGTDTQYF.

The gene calls are TRBV11-2 and TRBJ2-7, with 7 bases aligning to TRBD2. This CDR3 spans 12 amino acids. V was pared by 5 bases and J by 6 bases, with 4 bases of the junction left unmatched. Germline assignment: CDR1 SGHAT and CDR2 FQNNGV. The CDR3 DNA is TGTGCCAGCAGCCATTCTAGCGGCGAGCAGTACTTC. It translates to CASSHSSGEQYF. The full variable domain, in which reference TRBV11-2 and TRBJ2-7 provide the parts outside the CDR3, is EAGVAQSPRYKIIEKRQSVAFWCNPISGHATLYWYQQILGQGPKLLIQFQNNGVVDDSQLPKDRFSAERLKGVDSTLKIQPAKLEDSAVYLCASSHSSGEQYFGPGTRLTVT.

The CDR3 loop reads CASSPGTGGSETGELFF. In DNA form, the CDR3 reads TGTGCCAGCAGCCCCGGGACAGGGGGCTCGGAAACCGGGGAGCTGTTTTTT. The V call is TRBV7-9, the J call TRBJ2-2; 12 nucleotides align to TRBD1. The germline gives CDR1 SEHNR, CDR2 FQNEAQ (reference sequence). The CDR3 has 17 residues. V gave up 5 bases and J gave up 5 bases; unmatched junction bases: 9.

The chain couples TRBV5-5 to TRBJ1-3; 10 bases agree with TRBD1. The V gene's germline CDR1 is SGHKS and CDR2 YYEKEE (reference sequence). The CDR3 covers 16 residues. Losses at the gene ends were 3 bases for V and 0 bases for J; bases not matched to a gene: 3. This chain's CDR3 is CASSYGDRGSGNTIYF. CDR3 nucleotide sequence: TGTGCCAGCAGCTATGGGGACAGGGGCTCTGGAAACACCATATATTTT.